The sequence of this T cell receptor (beta chain) was determined in a study of neoadjuvant anti-PD-1 for oral cavity cancer. Study overall: Patients without progression received a fourth nivolumab dose around day 43, then surgical resection on days 50-56.

Assay used: immunoSEQ multiplex PCR; TCRdb lists only in-frame clones, some missing. The table records around 35,000 clones, around 40% of them present only once. Time point meaning: after neoadjuvant nivolumab, at surgical resection. The ends lost 4 bases at V and 8 bases at J; junction bases unmatched: 19. This CDR3 is 17 amino acids long. Germline CDR1 reads MDHEN; CDR2 reads SYDVKM. The receptor comes from a person aged 40 to 85 with oral cavity squamous cell carcinoma. This chain joins TRBV28 and TRBJ1-2; 7 positions match TRBD1. The sample consisted of tumor tissue, taken after nivolumab (anti-PD-1) treatment. The CDR3 sequence: CASSSETRGGWIVGYTF. CDR3 coding DNA: TGTGCCAGCAGTTCCGAGACGCGAGGGGGCTGGATAGTGGGCTACACCTTC.